This TCR beta chain came from a study of blood T cell repertoires in COVID-19. The overall study: Spain, Italy and the United States supplied samples that represented acute and convalescent COVID-19.

Donors were grouped by their self-reported clinical history. Original data processing: Amplification of reference gene primers was used by the study to estimate nucleated cell counts. Using immunoSEQ multiplex PCR, the repertoire was profiled, and TCRdb retains in-frame clones only, with some absent. Clone size and the V and J calls come from that table; the DNA yielded D and trimming. Found here are more than 250,000 clones, roughly 85% of them singletons; the top ten hold around 2.2%. This CDR3 comprises 12 residues. After removal of 5 bases from V and 13 bases from J, the junction contained 8 bases not matched to a gene. The germline CDR1 and CDR2 sequences are SGHTA and FQGNSA.

The chain links TRBV7-2 to TRBJ1-2, with 9 bases that match TRBD1. The sample taken for sequencing was PBMCs or T cells enriched from blood (not recorded which). The sequence came from a man between 25 and 39 years old who had recovered from COVID-19. The CDR3 bases are TGTGCCAGCAGCATATCACAGGGGGCCCGCACCTTC. Amino acids: CASSISQGARTF.